This T cell receptor beta chain was found in a study of cytomegalovirus exposure and HLA in healthy donors (dated by TCRdb to 2016 to 2017). Regarding the research as a whole: An earlier analysis of some 600 of the donors reported 276 Gb of sequence data and 117 million unique TCR beta sequences obtained from 150 million to 200 million T cells. About 280 gigabases of sequencing data and tens of millions of unique TCR sequences were included in an early release covering 550 to 650 HLA-typed donors. Of the 350 to 450 genotyped donors, 65% to 90% fell in the genetic ancestry cluster associated with self-reported Caucasian donors. The aim of the study was to test whether cataloging public T cell receptors could identify signatures of past pathogen exposure. The T cell repertoires of 670 or so subjects were profiled by immunosequencing and related to cytomegalovirus serostatus. Besides the first cohort of around 670 subjects, a separate validation cohort made up of 120 different subjects was used. To predict cytomegalovirus infection status, the study brought together high-throughput TCR immunosequencing, statistical association of individual TCRs with disease status, and machine learning. A later analysis re-analyzed previously published TCR beta repertoires from about 600 donors and added high-resolution HLA genotyping to study TCR occurrence patterns. Rather than using new phenotypic data, the later analysis identified candidate immune exposures from TCR beta sequences and from how often those sequences occurred across donors. To decide whether each TCR beta V gene segment behaved as functional or pseudogenic, an earlier analysis of some 600 of the donors relied on high-throughput TCR beta sequencing. Donor age, sex, ethnicity and CMV serostatus were compiled together with the repertoire data. Genome-wide SNP genotypes for about 65% of the 666 donors were used in a later genetic analysis, which treated that subset as a discovery cohort. All discovery cohort repertoires had been generated using a single sequencing platform. Both class I and class II loci were covered by HLA typing, at four-digit resolution. Typing coverage differed by locus: A, B, C, DRB1 and DQB1 were typed in roughly 620-640 donors, DQA1 in about 500, DPA1 in 600 to 610, and DPB1 in around 440. Because of strong linkage in the cohort, a few DR-DQ haplotypes were treated as single units for association and clustering. Among about 400 genotyped donors of the cohort, an average of approximately 240,000 unique TCR beta nucleotide sequences was sequenced per donor, of which 15% to 20% were non-productive.

V is pruned by 3 bases and J by 8 bases, leaving 3 bases of the junction without a gene match. Via the germline V gene, CDR1 is SNHLY and CDR2 FYNNEI. The cysteine opens and the phenylalanine closes a CDR3 of 13 amino acids. Only CDR3 DNA is held: 39 bases, read in frame from base 1. Comments on this clone: It lacks a known antigen. No base quality information exists; no much larger clone differs at one position.

To prepare the library, the immunoSEQ multiplex PCR assay was applied. For the multiplex PCR, a mixture combining 60 forward primers for TCR Vbeta segments and 13 reverse primers for TCR Jbeta segments was used. The CDR3 region of rearranged TCR beta genes was amplified from genomic DNA by a multiplex PCR assay. The Illumina HiSeq System was used to sequence the amplified TCR beta libraries as 87-base-pair reads. The source study handled its data this way. In a later analysis, roughly 80 million unique TCR beta chains were counted across the 666 repertoires, and about 10 million of these chains were shared by at least two donors. To remove PCR and sequencing errors, raw reads were error-corrected and collapsed into unique sequences using a nearest-neighbor algorithm that merged closely related sequences. CDR3 sequences were aligned to IMGT reference sequences to assign V, D and J gene segments. For a sequence to be retained, at least a six-nucleotide match to both a V gene segment and a J gene segment was required. A rearrangement counted as productive if the CDR3 had no stop codons and remained in frame with V and J, and every other rearrangement counted as non-productive. CDR3 was defined by IMGT convention, running from the second conserved V-encoded cysteine to the conserved J-encoded phenylalanine. Sequences without an unambiguous match to a single V gene segment were excluded from the earlier analysis of 500 to 700 of the donors. In an earlier analysis of 587 of the donors, a V segment was called functional when productive rearrangements were above 56.7%, and segregating when the standard deviation between donors exceeded 5%. To diagnose cytomegalovirus status from the catalog of TCR beta chain sequences, a statistical classification framework was built. A later analysis assigned V and J genes by comparing TCR nucleotide sequences with IMGT/GENE-DB human TR gene sequences. The TCRdist pipeline was used in a later analysis to assign CDR3 sequences and most-parsimonious VDJ recombination scenarios. In a later analysis, every TCR beta chain was defined by the combination of its CDR3 amino acid sequence and its V-gene family, and reads without a unique V-gene family were dropped. As a way to deal with suspected cross-contamination and a sequencing artifact, a later analysis dropped roughly 620 nucleotide sequences that were highly shared and had low generation probability. For each public chain, a later analysis derived a clonal expansion index from normalized ranks of inferred template counts within each repertoire. In a later analysis, generation probabilities were computed using a VDJ recombination model fitted to out-of-frame rearrangements, and the results were checked against IGoR. A later analysis scored TCR-TCR, TCR-HLA and TCR-CMV co-occurrence with hypergeometric tests, applying a repertoire-size bias correction to TCR pairs. A later analysis estimated false discovery rates by permuting HLA or CMV assignments 20 times. In a later analysis, co-occurring TCRs were grouped with DBSCAN, and TCRdist sequence similarity was added when clustering was performed within HLA-allele-positive subsets. Repertoires with fewer than 30,000 or more than 120,000 public chains, plus five repertoires with anomalous nucleotide sharing, were excluded from co-occurrence clustering. As stored in TCRdb, this immuneACCESS dataset retains in-frame rearrangements with V and J assigned. A fraction of the clones does not appear; measured against another copy, unresolved V genes explain less than half of the discrepancy, and the remainder lacks a known reason. Clone size and V and J calls were adopted from that table, with D and trimming inferred from the DNA. The sample table records about 190,000 clones; about four fifths of these occur just once. The ten largest clones capture over 2% of the sample.

The cohort consisted of 666 healthy bone marrow donors. All cohort members were sampled while nominally healthy, although unrecorded immune exposures were likely present. The donor was CMV seropositive and was included in the group of 250 to 350 seropositive cohort members. Every donor gave a peripheral blood sample, and the peripheral blood mononuclear cells from that sample were used for TCR beta sequencing. Genomic DNA extraction from the blood cell samples was performed with the Qiagen DNeasy Blood Extraction Kit. General conclusions and limits of the study: Broadly in line with IMGT annotations, most TCR beta V segments showed up in productive rearrangements about 87% or about 30% of the time in an earlier analysis of a few hundred of the donors. Roughly uniform sequencing depth across donors was assumed in presence/absence analyses, although this assumption may not hold. In a later analysis, HLA-associated TCR beta chains showed more clonal expansion and lower generation probabilities than non-associated chains that were equally common. Some IMGT-functional V segments, including TRBV6-2 and TRBV6-3, could not be distinguished by the 87-base-pair reads and were therefore excluded. In both the original and validation cohorts, the classifier was reported to diagnose cytomegalovirus status with high specificity and sensitivity. In a later analysis, the rate of TCR association differed among HLA loci, with DRB1 alleles having the most associated TCRs and HLA-C alleles having the fewest. According to a later genetic analysis, donors in an Asian-associated ancestry cluster had fewer N-insertions in productive TCRs than the approximately 630-donor mean. When HLA alleles, especially DR and DQ, strongly co-occurred, TCR associations were difficult to assign to individual alleles. Across donors, most TCR sequences were observed very rarely, whereas some public TCRs were present in many individuals. The study listed 150 to 200 TCR beta chains as associated with cytomegalovirus. In this cohort, only TCR beta chains were sequenced, and detectable features were limited by the absence of alpha or paired-chain data. According to a later analysis, parvovirus B19, influenza, CMV and Epstein-Barr virus appeared linked to several top co-occurrence clusters. In a later analysis, about 17,000 TCR beta sequences were associated with specific HLA alleles at a false discovery rate of 0.05. Because HLA typing was missing for some donors at each locus, association tests included only the typed subset. An association between a missense DCLRE1C variant and V-gene and J-gene trimming of TCR beta chains was found in a later genetic analysis and replicated in an independent cohort. The only immune exposure information available for the cohort was CMV serostatus. A group of highly shared sequence variants was considered likely to be a technical artifact of the sequencing pipeline. Because counts were too low, approximately 15 rarely observed V segments, including chromosome 9 orphons, were excluded from the earlier analysis of around 590 of the donors. A further reported finding was that TCR beta sequences accurately predicted the HLA-A and HLA-B alleles for most subjects in the first cohort. Correlated functional status among segregating V segments might reflect linkage disequilibrium, but an unknown experimental factor could not be ruled out. Three of the identified cytomegalovirus-associated TCR beta chains were confirmed in vitro to be specific for cytomegalovirus antigens. The authors suggested that the approach could potentially be extended to other disease states and immunological phenotypes. According to a later analysis, most CMV-associated TCR beta chains appeared to be HLA-restricted, and the HLA associations seemed to be driven largely by CMV exposure.

The sequence derives from a woman aged 45-65 years in good health and CMV-seropositive. This chain joins TRBV2 to TRBJ1-4; a stretch of 7 junction bases matches TRBD1. Sequencing was done on a sample of PBMCs. The bases read TGTGCCAGCAGTGAGGGACAGCGGGAAAAACTGTTTTTT. It translates as CASSEGQREKLFF.